One sample yielded the 23 T cell receptor beta chains listed below, sequenced in a study of blood T cell repertoires in COVID-19. The protocol was immunoSEQ multiplex PCR, while the TCRdb copy is restricted to in-frame clones and leaves out a portion. The data hold about 410,000 clones, with 80% to 90% observed a single time. Specimen: peripheral blood. Source of these receptors: a woman aged 25 to 45 with active or convalescent COVID-19.

This chain links TRBV6-5 with TRBJ1-5; possibly TRBD1 for D (6 bases). Trimming took 5 bases from V and 6 from J, leaving 11 bases between them. The CDR3 spans 13 residues. Looked up from germline, CDR1 is MNHEY and CDR2 is SVGAGI. The CDR3 DNA is TGTGCCAGCAGTAAGACAGGTGGTCAGCCCCAGCATTTT. Translating gives CASSKTGGQPQHF.

This chain uses TRBV10-2 with TRBJ2-3; 9 nucleotides agree with TRBD2. From germline, CDR1 is WSHSY and CDR2 SAAADI. The CDR3 runs to 14 residues. V dropped 6 bases and J dropped 3; count of bases not matched to a gene: 4. Written as DNA, the CDR3 is TGCGCCAGCAGGCTAGCGGGGCGGACAGATACGCAGTATTTT. It encodes CASRLAGRTDTQYF.

The V gene is TRBV5-6, the J gene TRBJ2-7; TRBD2 is a possible D gene (6 bases). Trimming cost V 2 bases and J 3 bases, with 12 bases left between them. Germline V gene data show CDR1 as SGHDT and CDR2 as YYEEEE. The CDR3 has 14 residues. This CDR3 reads CASSFGGTDYEQYF. DNA for the CDR3: TGTGCCAGCAGCTTTGGGGGGACGGACTACGAGCAGTACTTC.

This sequence joins TRBV19 and TRBJ2-1; D not resolved. Per germline, CDR1 LNHDA and CDR2 SQIVND (reference sequence). V was shortened by 3 bases and J by 5 bases, with 14 bases between the two germline ends. CDR3 length equals 15 residues. Here the CDR3 reads CASSIPPFRDNEQFF. In DNA, the CDR3 is TGTGCCAGTAGTATCCCCCCGTTCCGCGACAATGAGCAGTTCTTC.

The chain is built from TRBV9 and TRBJ1-3; D is uncertain. The V end lost 0 bases, the J end lost 0 bases, and 7 bases lay between the germline ends. Germline V gene data show CDR1 as SGDLS and CDR2 as YYNGEE. The CDR3 loop spans 15 amino acids. The CDR3 region is CASSVGQYSGNTIYF. The CDR3 DNA reads TGTGCCAGCAGCGTAGGGCAGTACTCTGGAAACACCATATATTTT.

The chain combines TRBV10-1 with TRBJ2-7, with 7 bases matching TRBD2. The germline V gene encodes CDR1 WNHNN and CDR2 SYGVQD (reference sequence). This CDR3 has 12 amino acids. V lost 8 bases, J lost 3 bases, and 4 bases stayed unmatched. This CDR3 reads CASGGRVYEQYF. The CDR3 DNA reads as TGCGCCAGCGGAGGGAGGGTCTACGAGCAGTACTTC.

This clone was counted a few times. The gene calls are TRBV27 and TRBJ1-4; D is uncertain. This CDR3 region has 15 residues. Germline CDR1 MNHEY, CDR2 SMNVEV (reference sequence). The germline V and J ends were trimmed by 3 bases and 4 bases, with 12 bases remaining between them. The CDR3 loop reads CASSFRTGDNEKLFF. The CDR3 nucleotides read TGTGCCAGCAGTTTCCGGACTGGGGATAATGAAAAACTGTTTTTT.

The chain is built from TRBV24-1 and TRBJ2-1, with 10 bases lining up with TRBD2. This CDR3 region has 15 residues. The J segment lost 8 bases and the V segment lost 4 bases, leaving 7 bases of the junction unmatched. In germline, CDR1 is KGHDR, CDR2 SFDVKD. For the CDR3, the DNA is TGTGCCACCAGTGAGAGCGGGAGGGCCGTGGATGAGCAGTTCTTC. This encodes CATSESGRAVDEQFF.

Notes on this clone: This sample also contains other DNA sequences that code for the same CDR3. V usage is TRBV10-3 and J usage is TRBJ1-1; 11 positions agree with TRBD1. Germline V gives CDR1 ENHRY, CDR2 SYGVKD. The V segment lost 4 bases and the J segment 5 bases; nucleotides outside the gene matches: 3. The CDR3 sequence is 14 residues long. The CDR3 region has the DNA TGTGCCATCAGTGCGGGACAGGGGGTAACTGAAGCTTTCTTT. Protein sequence: CAISAGQGVTEAFF.

This rearrangement joins TRBV4-2 to TRBJ1-5; TRBD1 aligns across 8 bases. J was trimmed by 7 bases and V by 0 bases; bases with no gene match: 8. This CDR3 has 16 residues. The germline V gene encodes CDR1 LGHNA and CDR2 YNFKEQ. The CDR3 DNA follows: TGTGCCAGCAGCCAAGACTGGCAGGGGGCCTACCAGCCCCAGCATTTT. Translating it yields CASSQDWQGAYQPQHF.

This chain uses TRBV2 with TRBJ2-1; perhaps TRBD2 as D (6 bases). Germline assignment: CDR1 SNHLY and CDR2 FYNNEI. V was trimmed by 7 bases and J by 4 bases, leaving 11 bases between them. This CDR3 has 13 residues. This chain's CDR3 is CASIADLYNEQFF. In DNA, the CDR3 is TGTGCCAGCATAGCGGACCTATACAATGAGCAGTTCTTC.

V gene TRBV14 combines with J gene TRBJ2-3, with 8 bases that match TRBD1. Germline lookup yields CDR1 SGHDN and CDR2 FVKESK. V shed 4 bases, J shed 2 bases, and the junction held 11 bases outside the gene matches. This CDR3 comprises 17 residues. The CDR3 DNA is TGTGCCAGCAGCCCATTCACAGGGGGTGGATCCACAGATACGCAGTATTTT. The encoded protein is CASSPFTGGGSTDTQYF.

V is TRBV10-2 and J is TRBJ2-2, with D possibly TRBD2 on 7 matching bases. CDR3 length equals 14 residues. CDR1 is WSHSY, CDR2 SAAADI, per germline. Deletions cut 1 base from V and 8 bases from J, with 11 bases between. CDR3 nucleotides: TGCGCCAGCAGTGAGTGGGGGGGGGCTGGGGAGCTGTTTTTT. This translates into CASSEWGGAGELFF.

The chain's CDR3 is CASSLRASGGVGTDTQYF. The DNA of the CDR3 is TGTGCCAGCAGCTTACGGGCTAGCGGGGGGGTCGGCACAGATACGCAGTATTTT. The gene calls are TRBV7-2 and TRBJ2-3; TRBD2 agrees at 12 bases. Germline V lookup: CDR1 SGHTA, CDR2 FQGNSA. The V and J ends lost 2 bases and 1 base, in that order; junction bases with no gene match: 7. The CDR3 is 18 amino acids.

The chain recombines TRBV25-1 with TRBJ1-1, with a weak D call TRBD1 (6 bases). V dropped 7 bases and J dropped 4 bases, with 13 bases sitting between them. There are 13 residues in the CDR3. Germline values: CDR1 MGHDK, CDR2 SYGVNS. CDR3 loop: CASTGGPGTEAFF. The CDR3 DNA follows: TGTGCCAGCACCGGGGGGCCCGGCACTGAAGCTTTCTTT.

This chain uses TRBV6-1 with TRBJ1-2; a possible D gene is TRBD1 (5 bases). There are 15 residues in the CDR3. Trimming took 1 base from V and 3 from J, leaving 12 bases between them. Per germline, CDR1 MNHNS and CDR2 SASEGT. CDR3 in DNA: TGTGCCAGCAGTGAAGTCGCAGGGATGGACTATGGCTACACCTTC. It is translated as CASSEVAGMDYGYTF.

V and J are TRBV19 and TRBJ2-7; 15 positions match TRBD2. Germline lookup yields CDR1 LNHDA and CDR2 SQIVND (reference sequence). This CDR3 comprises 15 residues. The junction had 5 bases not matched to a gene; V was cut back by 5 bases and J by 6 bases. In DNA, the CDR3 is TGTGCCAGTAGTGGACTAGCGGGAGGGACGGTCGAGCAGTACTTC. Translation gives CASSGLAGGTVEQYF.

This chain joins TRBV18 and TRBJ1-1; no definite D call. The V end lost 2 bases, the J end lost 8 bases, and 9 bases lay between the germline ends. The CDR3 has 12 residues. Germline CDR1 is KGHSH and CDR2 is LQKENI. The CDR3 DNA sequence: TGTGCCAGCTCACCAATAGCGGCGGAAGCTTTCTTT. Residues: CASSPIAAEAFF.

About this clone itself: Other nucleotide sequences in the sample specify the same CDR3. The rearrangement uses TRBV2 and TRBJ1-2; D remains ambiguous. Germline assignment: CDR1 SNHLY and CDR2 FYNNEI. There are 12 residues in the CDR3. Trimming took 4 bases from V and 5 from J, leaving 8 bases between them. The CDR3 loop reads CASSGRVYGYTF. The CDR3, as DNA: TGTGCCAGCAGTGGGCGGGTTTATGGCTACACCTTC.

CDR3 sequence: CASGDFLNFYEQYF. For the CDR3, the DNA is TGTGCCAGCGGGGACTTCTTAAATTTCTACGAGCAGTACTTC. V usage is TRBV6-5 and J usage is TRBJ2-7; D perhaps matches TRBD2 (6 bases). The CDR3 runs to 14 residues. The germline V gene has CDR1 MNHEY and CDR2 SVGAGI. The ends were cut back, 8 bases at V and 3 bases at J, with 17 bases in the middle.

The chain couples TRBV10-2 to TRBJ1-1; unclear D gene. In germline, CDR1 is WSHSY, CDR2 SAAADI. V was pared by 3 bases and J by 0 bases, with 8 bases between. This CDR3 spans 14 amino acids. The CDR3 DNA sequence: TGCGCCAGCAGTGACGGGGATCTGAACACTGAAGCTTTCTTT. The encoded protein is CASSDGDLNTEAFF.

This clone was seen ten or more times. This chain uses TRBV9 with TRBJ2-1; D possibly corresponds to TRBD2 (6 bases). V was cut by 0 bases and J by 16 bases, with 17 bases left in between. CDR1 SGDLS and CDR2 YYNGEE come from the germline V gene. The CDR3 is 13 amino acids. CDR3 residues: CASSVATSGLTFF. The CDR3 DNA follows: TGTGCCAGCAGCGTAGCTACGAGCGGACTAACATTCTTC. Full variable domain (remainder filled in from reference TRBV9 and TRBJ2-1): DSGVTQTPKHLITATGQRVTLRCSPRSGDLSVYWYQQSLDQGLQFLIQYYNGEERAKGNILERFSAQQFPDLHSELNLSSLELGDSALYFCASSVATSGLTFFGPGTRLTVL.

The chain carries TRBV7-9 and TRBJ1-6; 8 nucleotides line up with TRBD1. The CDR3 contains 14 residues. Germline trimming cut 5 bases from V and 7 bases from J; bases unmatched to any gene: 4. CDR1 SEHNR and CDR2 FQNEAQ come from the germline V gene (reference sequence). CDR3 region: CASSPGQANSPLHF. CDR3 bases: TGTGCCAGCAGCCCGGGACAGGCGAATTCACCCCTCCACTTT.